This T cell receptor (beta chain) was captured by sequencing in a study of CD4 T cells in relation to SARS-CoV-2 and coronaviruses. Study-wide context: After roughly eleven days of antigen culture, PBMC TCR beta CDR3s were sequenced. Convalescent patients had median age about 40 years, range about 21 to 80. Notes on the study in general: About 65% of donors had memory CD4+ clonotypes crossrecognizing SARS-CoV-2 and common cold coronavirus spike.

Repertoires were generated with immunoSEQ multiplex PCR, while TCRdb's copy carries only in-frame clones and drops some. The sample has fewer than 45,000 clones, around 82% seen once. V lost 6 bases and J lost 11, with 19 bases in between. The CDR3 is 13 amino acids. This clone is categorized as medium-sized. Antigen unknown. Naive or memory CD4+ cells were cultured 1:1 with T cell-depleted PBMCs plus CEF. This receptor was identified in an adult with COVID-19. The sample comprised naive CD4+ T cells from PBMCs, cultured in vitro. Subset described: naive CD4+ T cells isolated by negative enrichment. The J gene is TRBJ1-1, the V gene TRBV12-3 or TRBV12-4; D uncertain. The CDR3 here is CASSFLQGGRAFF. CDR3 coding DNA: TGTGCCAGCAGCTTCCTACAAGGAGGGAGGGCTTTCTTT.